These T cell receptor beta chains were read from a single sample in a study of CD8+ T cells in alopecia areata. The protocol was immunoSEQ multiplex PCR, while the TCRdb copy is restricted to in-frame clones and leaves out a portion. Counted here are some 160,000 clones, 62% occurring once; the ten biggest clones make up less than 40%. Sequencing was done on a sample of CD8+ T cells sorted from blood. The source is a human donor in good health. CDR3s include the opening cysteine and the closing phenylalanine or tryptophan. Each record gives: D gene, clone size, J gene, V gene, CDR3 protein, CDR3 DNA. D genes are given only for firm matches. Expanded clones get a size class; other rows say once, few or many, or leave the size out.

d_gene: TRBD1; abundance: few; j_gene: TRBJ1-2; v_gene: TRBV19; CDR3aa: CASNLLPGQGDYGYTF; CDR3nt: TGTGCCAGTAACCTCCTTCCGGGACAGGGTGACTATGGCTACACCTTC
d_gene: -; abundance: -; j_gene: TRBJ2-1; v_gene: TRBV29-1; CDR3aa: CSSGPGDYNEQFF; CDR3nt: TGCAGTTCCGGCCCGGGGGACTACAATGAGCAGTTCTTC
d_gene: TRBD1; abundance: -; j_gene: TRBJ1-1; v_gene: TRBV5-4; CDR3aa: CASSLEQGLPLNTEAFF; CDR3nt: TGTGCCAGCAGCTTAGAACAGGGGCTACCCTTGAACACTGAAGCTTTCTTT
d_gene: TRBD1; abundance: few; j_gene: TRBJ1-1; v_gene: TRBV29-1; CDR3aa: CSVTGTGVGTEAFF; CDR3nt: TGCAGCGTAACCGGGACAGGGGTTGGCACTGAAGCTTTCTTT
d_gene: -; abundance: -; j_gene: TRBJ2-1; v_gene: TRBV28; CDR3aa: CAVRQKNNEQFF; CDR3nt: TGTGCCGTAAGACAGAAAAACAATGAGCAGTTCTTC
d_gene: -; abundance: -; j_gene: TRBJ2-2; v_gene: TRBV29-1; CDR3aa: CSVAADQDTGELFF; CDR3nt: TGCAGCGTTGCCGCCGATCAGGACACCGGGGAGCTGTTTTTT
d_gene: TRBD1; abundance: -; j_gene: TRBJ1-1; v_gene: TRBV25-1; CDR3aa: CASSEGQGYTEAFF; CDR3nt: TGTGCCAGCAGCGAAGGACAGGGCTACACTGAAGCTTTCTTT
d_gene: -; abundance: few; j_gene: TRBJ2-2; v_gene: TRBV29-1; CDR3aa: CSVEHNTGELFF; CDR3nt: TGCAGCGTTGAACATAACACCGGGGAGCTGTTTTTT
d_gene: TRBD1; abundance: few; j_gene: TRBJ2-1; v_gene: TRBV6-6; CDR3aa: CASNNRGSYNEQFF; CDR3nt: TGTGCCAGCAACAACAGGGGGTCCTACAATGAGCAGTTCTTC
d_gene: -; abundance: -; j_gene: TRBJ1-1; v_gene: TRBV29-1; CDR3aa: CSVEDPRGNTEAFF; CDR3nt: TGCAGCGTTGAAGACCCCAGGGGGAACACTGAAGCTTTCTTT
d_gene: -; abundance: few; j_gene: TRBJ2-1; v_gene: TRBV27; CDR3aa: CASSQGRRVEQFF; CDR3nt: TGTGCCAGCAGCCAGGGACGACGAGTTGAGCAGTTCTTC
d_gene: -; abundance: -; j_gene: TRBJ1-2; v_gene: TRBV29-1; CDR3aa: CSVENSLSYGYTF; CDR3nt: TGCAGCGTTGAAAACAGCCTCTCCTATGGCTACACCTTC
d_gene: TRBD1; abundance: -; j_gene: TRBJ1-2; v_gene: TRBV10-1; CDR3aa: CASNLTGVAADYGYTF; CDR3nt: TGCGCCAGCAATCTGACAGGGGTAGCGGCGGACTATGGCTACACCTTC
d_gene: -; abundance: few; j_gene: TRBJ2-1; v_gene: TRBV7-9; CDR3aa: CASSGQGVAANEQFF; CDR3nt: TGTGCCAGCAGCGGGCAAGGGGTAGCGGCAAATGAGCAGTTCTTC
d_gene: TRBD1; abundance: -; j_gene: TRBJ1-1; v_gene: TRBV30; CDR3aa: CAWTSGTGVQAFF; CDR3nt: TGTGCCTGGACTTCCGGGACAGGGGTGCAAGCTTTCTTT
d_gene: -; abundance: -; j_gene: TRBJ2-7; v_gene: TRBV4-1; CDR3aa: CASSQVGDYEQYF; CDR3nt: TGCGCCAGCAGCCAGGTGGGAGACTACGAGCAGTACTTC
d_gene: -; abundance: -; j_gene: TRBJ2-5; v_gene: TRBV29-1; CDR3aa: CSGGSYRQETQYF; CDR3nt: TGCAGCGGGGGAAGTTACAGGCAAGAGACCCAGTACTTC
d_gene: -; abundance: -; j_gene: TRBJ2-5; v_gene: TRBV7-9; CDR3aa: CASSLPAQETQYF; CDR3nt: TGTGCCAGCAGCTTACCGGCCCAAGAGACCCAGTACTTC
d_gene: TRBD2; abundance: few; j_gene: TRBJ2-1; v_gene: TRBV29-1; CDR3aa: CSVEVRASGGGEQFF; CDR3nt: TGCAGCGTTGAAGTACGGGCCTCGGGCGGGGGTGAGCAGTTCTTC
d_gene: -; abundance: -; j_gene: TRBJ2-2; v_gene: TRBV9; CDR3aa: CASSGNTGELFF; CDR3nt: TGTGCCAGCAGCGGGAACACCGGGGAGCTGTTTTTT
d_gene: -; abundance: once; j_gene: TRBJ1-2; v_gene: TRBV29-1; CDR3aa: CSVDGRYGYTF; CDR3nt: TGCAGCGTGGACGGAAGGTATGGCTACACCTTC
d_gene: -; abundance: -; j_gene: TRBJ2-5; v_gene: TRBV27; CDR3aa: CASSMGGQETQYF; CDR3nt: TGTGCCAGCAGCATGGGCGGTCAAGAGACCCAGTACTTC
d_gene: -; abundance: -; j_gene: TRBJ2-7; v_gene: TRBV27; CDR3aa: CASSPFRNRAGEQYF; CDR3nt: TGTGCCAGCAGCCCTTTCCGGAACAGGGCGGGCGAGCAGTACTTC
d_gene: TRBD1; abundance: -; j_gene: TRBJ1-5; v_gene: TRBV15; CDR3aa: CATSRDRGVNQPQHF; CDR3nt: TGTGCCACCAGCAGGGACAGGGGCGTCAATCAGCCCCAGCATTTT
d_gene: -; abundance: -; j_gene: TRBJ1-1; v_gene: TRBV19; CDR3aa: CATRMGFTEAFF; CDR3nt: TGTGCCACTAGGATGGGATTCACTGAAGCTTTCTTT
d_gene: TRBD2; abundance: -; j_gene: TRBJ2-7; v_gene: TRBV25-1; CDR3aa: CASSAWTSGRREQYF; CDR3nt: TGTGCCAGCAGTGCCTGGACTAGCGGGAGGCGGGAGCAGTACTTC
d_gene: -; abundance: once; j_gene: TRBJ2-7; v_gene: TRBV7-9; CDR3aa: CASSLSAYEQYF; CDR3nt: TGTGCCAGCAGCTTATCCGCTTACGAGCAGTACTTC
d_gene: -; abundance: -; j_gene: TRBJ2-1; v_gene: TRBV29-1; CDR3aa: CSVRPGSYNEQFF; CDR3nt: TGCAGCGTACGACCCGGCTCCTACAATGAGCAGTTCTTC
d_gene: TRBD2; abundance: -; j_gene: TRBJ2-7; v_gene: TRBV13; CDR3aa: CASSRREGLGYEQYF; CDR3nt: TGTGCCAGCAGCCGGCGGGAGGGCCTCGGCTACGAGCAGTACTTC
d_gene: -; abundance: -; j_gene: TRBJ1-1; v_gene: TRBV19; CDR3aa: CASSIGSAEAFF; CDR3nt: TGTGCCAGTAGTATCGGTAGTGCTGAAGCTTTCTTT
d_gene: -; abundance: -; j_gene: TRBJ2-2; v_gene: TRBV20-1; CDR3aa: CSARSRELFF; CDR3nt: TGCAGCGCTAGAAGTAGGGAGCTGTTTTTT
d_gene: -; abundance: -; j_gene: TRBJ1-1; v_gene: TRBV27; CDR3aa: CASSINGRSEAFF; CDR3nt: TGTGCCAGCAGTATAAATGGCCGCAGTGAAGCTTTCTTT
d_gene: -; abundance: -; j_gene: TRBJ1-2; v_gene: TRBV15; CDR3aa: CATSRDLGAGYTF; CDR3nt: TGTGCCACCAGCAGAGATCTGGGTGCTGGCTACACCTTC
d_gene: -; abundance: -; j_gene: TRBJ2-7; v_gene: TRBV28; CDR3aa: CASSLGPQERSSYEQYF; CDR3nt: TGTGCCAGCAGTTTGGGGCCCCAGGAAAGAAGCTCCTACGAGCAGTACTTC
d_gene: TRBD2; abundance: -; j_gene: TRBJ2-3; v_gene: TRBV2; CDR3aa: CASSELLAGKYNTQYF; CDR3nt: TGTGCCAGCAGTGAGCTCCTAGCGGGGAAATATAATACGCAGTATTTT
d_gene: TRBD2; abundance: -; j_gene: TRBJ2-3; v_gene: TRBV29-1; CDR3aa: CSVEETSGRASSTDTQYF; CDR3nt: TGCAGCGTTGAGGAGACTAGCGGGAGGGCTTCTAGCACAGATACGCAGTATTTT
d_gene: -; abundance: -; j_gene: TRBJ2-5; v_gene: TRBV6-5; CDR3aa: CASSYSGYETQYF; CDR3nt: TGTGCCAGCAGTTACTCGGGGTACGAGACCCAGTACTTC
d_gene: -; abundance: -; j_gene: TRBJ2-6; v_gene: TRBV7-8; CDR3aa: CASSFDANVLTF; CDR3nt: TGTGCCAGCAGCTTCGATGCCAACGTCCTGACTTTC
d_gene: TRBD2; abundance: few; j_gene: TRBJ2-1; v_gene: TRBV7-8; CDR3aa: CASSPTSGSSYNEQFF; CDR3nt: TGTGCCAGCAGCCCTACTAGCGGGAGCTCCTACAATGAGCAGTTCTTC
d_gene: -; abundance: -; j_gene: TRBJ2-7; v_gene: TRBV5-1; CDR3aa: CASSGEYEQYF; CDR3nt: TGCGCCAGCAGCGGGGAATACGAGCAGTACTTC
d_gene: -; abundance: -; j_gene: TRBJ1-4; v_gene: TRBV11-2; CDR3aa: CASSPGSNEKLFF; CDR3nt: TGTGCCAGCAGCCCCGGGTCAAATGAAAAACTGTTTTTT
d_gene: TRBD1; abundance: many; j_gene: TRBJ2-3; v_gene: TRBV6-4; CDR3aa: CASSEDRATDTQYF; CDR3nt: TGTGCCAGCAGTGAGGACAGGGCCACAGATACGCAGTATTTT
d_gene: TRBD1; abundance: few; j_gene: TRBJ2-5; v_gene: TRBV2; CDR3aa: CASGDRGETQYF; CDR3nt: TGTGCCAGCGGTGACAGGGGAGAGACCCAGTACTTC
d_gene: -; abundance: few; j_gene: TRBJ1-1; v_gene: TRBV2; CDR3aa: CASSVLGGNTEAFF; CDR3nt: TGTGCCAGCAGTGTTCTTGGGGGGAACACTGAAGCTTTCTTT
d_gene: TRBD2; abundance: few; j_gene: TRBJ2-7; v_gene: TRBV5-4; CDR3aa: CASSLARPAGGSYEQYF; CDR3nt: TGTGCCAGCAGCTTGGCCCGTCCTGCGGGAGGCTCCTACGAGCAGTACTTC
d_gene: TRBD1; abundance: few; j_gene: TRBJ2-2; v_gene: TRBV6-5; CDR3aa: CASRDRVSNTGELFF; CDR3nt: TGTGCCAGCAGGGACAGGGTGTCCAACACCGGGGAGCTGTTTTTT
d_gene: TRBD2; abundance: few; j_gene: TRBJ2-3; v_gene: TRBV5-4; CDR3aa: CASSSLAGGPTDTQYF; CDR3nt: TGTGCCAGCAGTTCCTTAGCGGGAGGGCCAACAGATACGCAGTATTTT
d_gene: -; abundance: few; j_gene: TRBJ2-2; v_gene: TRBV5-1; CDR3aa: CASSLGAGELFF; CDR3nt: TGCGCCAGCAGCTTGGGGGCCGGGGAGCTGTTTTTT